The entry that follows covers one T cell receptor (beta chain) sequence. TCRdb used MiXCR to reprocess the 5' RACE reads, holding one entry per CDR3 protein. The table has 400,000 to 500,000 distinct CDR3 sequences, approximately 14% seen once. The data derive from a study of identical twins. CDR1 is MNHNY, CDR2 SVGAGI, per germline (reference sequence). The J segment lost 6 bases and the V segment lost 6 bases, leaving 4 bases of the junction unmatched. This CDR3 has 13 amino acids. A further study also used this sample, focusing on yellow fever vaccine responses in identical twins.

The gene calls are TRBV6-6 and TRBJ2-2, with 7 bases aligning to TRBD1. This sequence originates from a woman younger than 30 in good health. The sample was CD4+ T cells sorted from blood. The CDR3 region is CASRRTGSGELFF. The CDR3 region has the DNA TGTGCCAGCAGGAGGACAGGCTCCGGGGAGCTGTTTTTT.